A selection of T cell receptor beta chains follows, all from one sample in a study of vaccination effects on CD4 cells after COVID-19. No antigen has been identified for these receptors. Here immunoSEQ multiplex PCR was the method, and the copy in TCRdb shows in-frame clones only, minus some. The sample includes tens of thousands of clones, roughly 74% seen only once; the top ten take about 1.7%. This specimen was CD4+ T cells from PBMCs cultured with HCoV-229E spike peptides, taken before COVID-19 vaccination. The receptors shown here come from a human donor who received a COVID-19 vaccine. The CDR3 runs from the conserved cysteine through the conserved F or W. D genes are given only for firm matches. Clone size is not always given. Where it is, it says once, few, many or a class for expanded clones.

J	size	D	V	CDR3	DNA
TRBJ1-6	.	.	TRBV19	CASSRRDGAPLHF	TGTGCCAGTAGTAGACGAGACGGCGCACCCCTCCACTTT
TRBJ2-3	.	TRBD2	TRBV9	CASSGRPTPTDTQYF	TGTGCCAGCTCCGGGAGGCCCACGCCCACAGATACGCAGTATTTT
TRBJ1-6	few	.	TRBV6-1	CASSDGAGGSSPLHF	TGTGCCAGCAGTGACGGCGCGGGCGGGAGTTCACCCCTCCACTTT
TRBJ2-5	.	TRBD2	TRBV6-5	CASSFRRGVQETQYF	TGTGCCAGCAGTTTTCGCCGGGGGGTACAAGAGACCCAGTACTTC
TRBJ1-3	.	.	TRBV27	CASRWGNTIYF	TGTGCCAGCCGCTGGGGAAACACCATATATTTT
TRBJ2-5	once	TRBD2	TRBV18	CASSPVAGVQETQYF	TGTGCCAGCTCACCGGTAGCGGGAGTCCAAGAGACCCAGTACTTC
TRBJ1-2	.	TRBD1	TRBV18	CASSRDSISYGYTF	TGTGCCAGCTCAAGGGACAGTATAAGCTATGGCTACACCTTC
TRBJ2-5	.	.	TRBV5-4	CASSPGTFKETQYF	TGTGCCAGCAGCCCCGGGACTTTTAAAGAGACCCAGTACTTC
TRBJ1-2	few	.	TRBV3-1/TRBV3-2	CASSQGQTNYGYTF	TGTGCCAGCAGCCAAGGGCAGACCAACTATGGCTACACCTTC
TRBJ2-5	.	TRBD2	TRBV7-2	CASSLAGGPGETQYF	TGTGCCAGCAGCTTGGCGGGGGGGCCTGGAGAGACCCAGTACTTC
TRBJ1-4	few	.	TRBV7-2	CASSLGQINEKLFF	TGTGCCAGCAGCTTAGGGCAGATTAATGAAAAACTGTTTTTT
TRBJ2-2	.	.	TRBV2	CASRDSLFVGELFF	TGTGCCAGCCGGGACTCCCTTTTTGTCGGGGAGCTGTTTTTT
TRBJ2-3	.	.	TRBV5-1	CASRLEGETQYF	TGCGCCAGCCGGCTCGAGGGGGAAACGCAGTATTTT
TRBJ2-2	.	.	TRBV2	CASSRSSPGELFF	TGTGCCAGCAGCCGATCTAGTCCCGGGGAGCTGTTTTTT
TRBJ2-1	.	.	TRBV2	CASTRGGRVDNEQFF	TGTGCCAGCACCCGAGGGGGAAGGGTAGACAATGAGCAGTTCTTC
TRBJ2-1	.	.	TRBV10-1	CASSGDSYNEQFF	TGCGCCAGCAGTGGAGATTCCTACAATGAGCAGTTCTTC
TRBJ1-2	.	.	TRBV30	CAWSQGKGGYTF	TGTGCCTGGAGCCAGGGGAAGGGTGGCTACACCTTC
TRBJ2-1	once	.	TRBV20-1	CGVGTRTEQFF	TGCGGAGTGGGGACACGGACTGAGCAGTTCTTC
TRBJ1-3	.	.	TRBV5-1	CASSLGGSGNTIYF	TGCGCCAGCAGCTTAGGGGGCTCTGGAAACACCATATATTTT
TRBJ1-2	.	TRBD1	TRBV19	CASSPRGTGLRYTF	TGTGCCAGTAGCCCCCGGGGGACAGGGTTGCGCTACACCTTC
TRBJ2-4	.	.	TRBV6-2/TRBV6-3	CASSNGLAKNIQYF	TGTGCCAGCAGTAATGGATTAGCCAAAAACATTCAGTACTTC
TRBJ2-4	.	TRBD1	TRBV5-6	CASSSATGTKNIQYF	TGTGCCAGCAGCTCGGCGACAGGGACCAAAAACATTCAGTACTTC
TRBJ1-5	few	.	TRBV7-9	CASSYGTRQPQHF	TGTGCCAGCAGCTACGGGACTCGGCAGCCCCAGCATTTT